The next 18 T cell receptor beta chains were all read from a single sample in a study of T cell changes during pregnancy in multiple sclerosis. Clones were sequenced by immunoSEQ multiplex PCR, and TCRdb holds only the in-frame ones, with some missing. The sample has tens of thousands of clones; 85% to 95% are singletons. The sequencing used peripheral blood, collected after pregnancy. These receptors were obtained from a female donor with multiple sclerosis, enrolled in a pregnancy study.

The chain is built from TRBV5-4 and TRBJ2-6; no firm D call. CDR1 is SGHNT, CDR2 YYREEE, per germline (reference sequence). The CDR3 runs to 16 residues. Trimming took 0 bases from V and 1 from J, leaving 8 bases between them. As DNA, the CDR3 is TGTGCCAGCAGCTTGGCCGGGTTTTCTGGGGCCAACGTCCTGACTTTC. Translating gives CASSLAGFSGANVLTF.

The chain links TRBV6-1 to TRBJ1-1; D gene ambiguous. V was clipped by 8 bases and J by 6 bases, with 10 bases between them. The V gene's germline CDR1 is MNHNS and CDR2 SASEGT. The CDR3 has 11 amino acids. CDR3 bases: TGTGCCAGCTACTCAGGTCCTGAAGCTTTCTTT. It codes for CASYSGPEAFF.

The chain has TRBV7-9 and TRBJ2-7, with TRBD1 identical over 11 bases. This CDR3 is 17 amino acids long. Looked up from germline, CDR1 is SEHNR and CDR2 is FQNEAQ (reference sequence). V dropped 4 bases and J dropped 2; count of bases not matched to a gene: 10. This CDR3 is CASSSYMGQGGTYEQYF. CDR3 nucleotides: TGTGCCAGCAGCTCGTATATGGGACAGGGGGGCACCTACGAGCAGTACTTC.

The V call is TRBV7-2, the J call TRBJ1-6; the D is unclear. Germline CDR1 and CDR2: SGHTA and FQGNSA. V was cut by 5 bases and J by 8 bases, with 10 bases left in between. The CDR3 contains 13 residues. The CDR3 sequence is CASSPSGYSPLHF. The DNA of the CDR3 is TGTGCCAGCAGCCCCTCGGGTTATTCACCCCTCCACTTT. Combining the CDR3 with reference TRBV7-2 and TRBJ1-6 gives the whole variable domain GAGVSQSPSNKVTEKGKDVELRCDPISGHTALYWYRQSLGQGLEFLIYFQGNSAPDKSGLPSDRFSAERTGGSVSTLTIQRTQQEDSAVYLCASSPSGYSPLHFGNGTRLTVT.

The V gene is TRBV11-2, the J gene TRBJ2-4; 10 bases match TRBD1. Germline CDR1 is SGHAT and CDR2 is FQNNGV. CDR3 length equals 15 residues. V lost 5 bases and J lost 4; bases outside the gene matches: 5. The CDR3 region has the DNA TGTGCCAGCAGCCTTCAGGGACAGGGGAAAAACATTCAGTACTTC. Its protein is CASSLQGQGKNIQYF. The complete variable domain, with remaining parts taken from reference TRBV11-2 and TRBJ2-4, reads EAGVAQSPRYKIIEKRQSVAFWCNPISGHATLYWYQQILGQGPKLLIQFQNNGVVDDSQLPKDRFSAERLKGVDSTLKIQPAKLEDSAVYLCASSLQGQGKNIQYFGAGTRLSVL.

CDR3 DNA: TGTGCCAGTAGTAACAGCTATGGCTACACCTTC. Amino acids: CASSNSYGYTF. This sequence joins TRBV19 and TRBJ1-2; D is unclear. Trimming pared 4 bases from V and 4 bases from J, leaving 4 bases between. Germline CDR1 and CDR2: LNHDA and SQIVND (reference sequence). The CDR3 loop spans 11 amino acids.

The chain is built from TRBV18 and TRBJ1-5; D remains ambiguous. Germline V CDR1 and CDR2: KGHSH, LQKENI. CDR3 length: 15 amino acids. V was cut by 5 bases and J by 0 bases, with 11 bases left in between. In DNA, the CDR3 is TGTGCCAGCTCATTAAACGGGGATAGCAATCAGCCCCAGCATTTT. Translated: CASSLNGDSNQPQHF.

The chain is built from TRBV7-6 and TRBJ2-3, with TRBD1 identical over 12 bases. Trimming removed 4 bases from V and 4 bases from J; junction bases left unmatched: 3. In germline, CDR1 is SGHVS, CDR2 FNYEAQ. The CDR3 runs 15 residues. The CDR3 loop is CASSSGTGGPDTQYF. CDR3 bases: TGTGCCAGCAGCTCCGGGACAGGGGGCCCAGATACGCAGTATTTT.

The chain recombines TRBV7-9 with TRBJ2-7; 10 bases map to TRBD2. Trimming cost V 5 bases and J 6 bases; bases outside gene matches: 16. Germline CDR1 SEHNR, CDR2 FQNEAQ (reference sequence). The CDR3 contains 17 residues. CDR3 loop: CASSPPSGQREGREQYF. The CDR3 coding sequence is TGTGCCAGCAGCCCCCCCTCTGGGCAGCGGGAGGGCCGCGAGCAGTACTTC.

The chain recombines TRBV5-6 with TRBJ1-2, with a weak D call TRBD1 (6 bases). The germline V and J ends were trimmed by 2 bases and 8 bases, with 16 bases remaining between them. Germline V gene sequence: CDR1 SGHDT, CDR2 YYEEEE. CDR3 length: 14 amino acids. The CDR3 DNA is TGTGCCAGCAGCTTAGGACAGCCTCCTGGGGGCTACACCTTC. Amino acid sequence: CASSLGQPPGGYTF.

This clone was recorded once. The CDR3 sequence is CASSLGPGKVNTEAFF. For the CDR3, the DNA is TGTGCCAGCAGCTTAGGGCCAGGGAAGGTGAACACTGAAGCTTTCTTT. V is TRBV11-2 and J is TRBJ1-1; tentative D call: TRBD1 (5 bases). Germline CDR1 SGHAT, CDR2 FQNNGV. There are 16 residues in the CDR3. Trimming cost V 1 base and J 0 bases, with 12 bases left between them.

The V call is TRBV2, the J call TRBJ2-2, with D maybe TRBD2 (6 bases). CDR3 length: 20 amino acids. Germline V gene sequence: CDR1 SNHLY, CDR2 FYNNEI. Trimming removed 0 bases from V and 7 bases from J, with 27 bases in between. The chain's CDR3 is CASSEAPPWVAVDQGGELFF. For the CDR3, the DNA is TGTGCCAGCAGTGAAGCGCCACCTTGGGTAGCGGTCGATCAAGGCGGGGAGCTGTTTTTT.

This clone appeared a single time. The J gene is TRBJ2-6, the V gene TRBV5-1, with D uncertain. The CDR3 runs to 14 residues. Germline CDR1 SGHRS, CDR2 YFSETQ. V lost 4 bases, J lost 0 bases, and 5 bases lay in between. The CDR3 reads CASSAGSGANVLTF. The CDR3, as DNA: TGCGCCAGCAGCGCAGGCTCTGGGGCCAACGTCCTGACTTTC.

CDR3 sequence reads: CASGQGNEQYF. The DNA for the CDR3 is TGTGCCAGCGGACAGGGAAACGAGCAGTACTTC. The chain is built from TRBV6-5 and TRBJ2-7; 8 bases match TRBD1. The CDR3 is 11 amino acids. Germline-derived CDR1 and CDR2 are MNHEY and SVGAGI. J gave up 5 bases and V 8 bases, and 2 bases lay outside the gene matches.

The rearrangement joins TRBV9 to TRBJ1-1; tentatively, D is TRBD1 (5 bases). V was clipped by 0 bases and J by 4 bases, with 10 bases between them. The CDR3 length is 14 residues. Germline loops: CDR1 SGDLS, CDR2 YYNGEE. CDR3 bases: TGTGCCAGCAGCGTAGGTCTGGGGGGCACTGAAGCTTTCTTT. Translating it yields CASSVGLGGTEAFF.

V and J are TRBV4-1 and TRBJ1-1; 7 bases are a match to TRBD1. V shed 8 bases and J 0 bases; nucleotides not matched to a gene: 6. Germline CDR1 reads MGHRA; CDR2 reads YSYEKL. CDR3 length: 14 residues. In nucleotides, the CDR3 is TGCGCCAGCCAAGACAGGGATATGAACACTGAAGCTTTCTTT. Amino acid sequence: CASQDRDMNTEAFF.

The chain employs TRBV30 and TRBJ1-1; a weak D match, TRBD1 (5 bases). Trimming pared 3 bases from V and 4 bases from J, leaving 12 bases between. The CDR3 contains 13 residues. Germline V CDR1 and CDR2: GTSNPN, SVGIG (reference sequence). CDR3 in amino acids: CAWSRVGGTEAFF. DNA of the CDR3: TGTGCCTGGAGCAGGGTCGGGGGCACTGAAGCTTTCTTT.

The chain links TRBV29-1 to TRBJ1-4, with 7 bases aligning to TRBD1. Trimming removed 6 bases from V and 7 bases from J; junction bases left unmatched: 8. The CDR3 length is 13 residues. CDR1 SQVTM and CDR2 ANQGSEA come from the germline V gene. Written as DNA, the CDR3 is TGCAGCGTCGAGACAGGGTTGGGTGAAAAACTGTTTTTT. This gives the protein CSVETGLGEKLFF.